This paragraph reports one TCR beta chain. This receptor's antigen is unknown. There are no base qualities to consult, and no much larger clone falls within one base. The sample belongs to a study of shared clonotypes between healthy human individuals (dated by TCRdb to the early 2020s). As for the study more broadly: A couple of women and a few men aged 18 to 49 years were included in the cohort. For each donor, three plates each were used for CD4 naive and CD4 memory, two plates were used for CD8 naive, and one plate was used for CD8 memory. To estimate repertoire size and how much clonotype sharing occurs between individuals, the study deeply sequenced the blood TCR repertoires of five healthy adults. Libraries were prepared and TCR repertoires were sequenced by different laboratories using diverse techniques, in order to increase sequencing depth and limit assay-specific biases. Between about 0.94 and 10 billion PBMCs per donor were obtained by leukapheresis.

Using the deep immunoSEQ assay, TCR CDR3 regions were amplified from genomic DNA by multiplex PCR. Extracted genomic DNA from each cell subset was spread evenly across all wells of several immunoSEQ 96-well plates, with each plate serving as a replicate. Each replicate PCR for sorted subsets received about 180 ng genomic DNA, equal to about 29,000 T cell genomes. Purified libraries were quantified with a Qubit 3.0 fluorometer, sized on a Bioanalyzer 2100, and re-quantified with the KAPA Library Quantification kit. Each immunoSEQ 96-well plate was sequenced on its own single-read 150-cycle Illumina NextSeq 550 flow cell. The study's own analysis went as follows. Because only junctional sequences without quality scores were contained in the immunoSEQ output, filtering matching that applied to full-length reads could not be performed. Sequences were annotated with PyIR, a Python wrapper for IgBLAST v1.9, using IMGT germline references to assign V/J genes and CDR3. Reads were filtered out if the reads had weak V/J assignments (E-value above 1e-6), no CDR3, stop codons, out-of-frame junctions, or ambiguous translated residues. V3J clonotypes were defined as sequences sharing the same inferred V gene, J gene, and CDR3 amino acid sequence. Percentage overlap between repertoires was computed as shared unique clonotypes divided by the size of the smaller repertoire. RTK rarefaction, the Chao1 estimator, and Recon v2.1 estimates of unobserved clonotypes were used to assess repertoire richness. For all TCRbeta clonotypes obtained by the gDNA method from a few donors, generation probabilities were computed with OLGA. TCRdb carries this immuneACCESS record with in-frame sequences only. Its versions omit some clonotypes, under half of them owing to an unresolved V gene in the studies checked, with the rest unexplained. Clone size and the V and J calls come from that table; the DNA yielded D and trimming. The sample includes a few million clones, with roughly nine tenths observed a single time. The top ten constitute roughly 0.14% of the sample.

Summary of the overall study and its limitations: Sampling was restricted to blood, and TCR repertoires in tissue are likely to differ from TCR repertoires in blood. Compared with non-shared clonotypes, clonotypes shared by all four sorted-subset donors had higher generation probabilities. The genetic and exposure-history diversity represented was limited by the small number of donors. Rarefaction of sorted-subset datasets indicated incomplete sequencing despite the large sequencing depth. Pairwise subsampling led to the expectation that sequencing depth would affect the degree of clonotype sharing among donors. Sharing across several donors was observed for about 5% of naive CD4, over 3% of naive CD8, roughly 2.3% of memory CD4, and over 0.3% of memory CD8 clonotypes. Naive subsets generally had larger estimated clonotype richness than memory subsets did.

Healthy HIV-negative adults with no recently reported acute infections or vaccinations were included as donors. Every donor was a Caucasian adult living in Nashville, Tennessee, USA. CD4+ T cells were enriched by magnetic negative selection, after which naive cells were positively selected on CD45RA and the negative fraction was taken as the memory subset. Blood was collected by leukapheresis, and PBMCs were isolated by Ficoll-Histopaque density gradient centrifugation and then cryopreserved in liquid nitrogen vapor phase. Analytical flow cytometry was used to check the purity and quantity of every magnetically sorted T cell population. Genomic DNA was isolated from every sorted fraction and measured by UV absorbance on a Nanodrop 2000c. For CDR1 and CDR2, the germline V gene lists ENHRY and SYGVKD. From the cysteine through the phenylalanine, the CDR3 covers 11 amino acids. Solely the CDR3 DNA is kept, with 33 bases framed from the first base. The junction shows trimming of 5 bases on V and 4 bases on J, plus 5 bases between the germline ends.

This receptor was taken from a man younger than 35 in good health. Specimen: naive CD4+ T cells sorted from blood. The cell subset or site label, read with the paper, signifies: CD45RA+ positively selected. The V and J segments used are TRBV10-3 and TRBJ1-1; no D gene call is confident. Read as DNA, the sequence is TGTGCCATCAGTAAGGGCACTGAAGCTTTCTTT. Translation gives CAISKGTEAFF.